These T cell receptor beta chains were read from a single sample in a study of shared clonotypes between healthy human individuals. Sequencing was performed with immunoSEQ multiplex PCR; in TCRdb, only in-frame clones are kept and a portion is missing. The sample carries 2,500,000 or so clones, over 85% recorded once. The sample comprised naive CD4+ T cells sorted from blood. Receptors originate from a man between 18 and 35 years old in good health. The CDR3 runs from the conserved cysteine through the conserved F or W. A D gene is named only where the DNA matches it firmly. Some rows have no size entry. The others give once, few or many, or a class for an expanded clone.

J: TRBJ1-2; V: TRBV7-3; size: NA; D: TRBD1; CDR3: CASSPTGGGGYTF; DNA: TGTGCCAGCAGCCCTACAGGGGGAGGTGGCTACACCTTC
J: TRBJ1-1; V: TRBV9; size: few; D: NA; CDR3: CASSVAGNTEAFF; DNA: TGTGCCAGCAGCGTAGCCGGAAACACTGAAGCTTTCTTT
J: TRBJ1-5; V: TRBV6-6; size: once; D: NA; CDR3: CASRRDSVGQPQHF; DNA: TGTGCCAGCAGACGCGACAGCGTAGGTCAGCCCCAGCATTTT
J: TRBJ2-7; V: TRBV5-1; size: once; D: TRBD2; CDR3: CASSLAIYPSGSYEQYF; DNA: TGCGCCAGCAGCTTGGCCATCTACCCTAGCGGATCCTACGAGCAGTACTTC
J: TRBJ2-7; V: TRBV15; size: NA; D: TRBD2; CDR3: CATSRDRTSAYEQYF; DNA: TGTGCCACCAGCAGAGATAGAACTAGCGCCTACGAGCAGTACTTC
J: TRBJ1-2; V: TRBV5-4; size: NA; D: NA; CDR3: CASSLVELGGYTF; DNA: TGTGCCAGCAGCTTGGTAGAACTTGGTGGCTACACCTTC
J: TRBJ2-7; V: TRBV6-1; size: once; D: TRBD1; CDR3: CASRTGVTSYEQYF; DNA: TGTGCCAGCAGAACAGGGGTAACCTCCTACGAGCAGTACTTC
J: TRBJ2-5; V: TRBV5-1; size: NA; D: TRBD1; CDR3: CASKAGTGGAGVETQYF; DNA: TGCGCCAGCAAGGCCGGGACAGGGGGCGCAGGAGTGGAGACCCAGTACTTC
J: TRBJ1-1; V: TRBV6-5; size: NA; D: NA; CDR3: CASSQLTGNTEAFF; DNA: TGTGCCAGCAGCCAACTAACAGGGAACACTGAAGCTTTCTTT
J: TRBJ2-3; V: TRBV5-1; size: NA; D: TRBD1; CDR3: CASSAGQGMMYTQYF; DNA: TGCGCCAGCAGCGCGGGACAGGGGATGATGTATACGCAGTATTTT
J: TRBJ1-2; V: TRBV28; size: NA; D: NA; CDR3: CASSSSGSGYTF; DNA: TGTGCCAGCAGTTCTTCAGGGAGCGGCTACACCTTC
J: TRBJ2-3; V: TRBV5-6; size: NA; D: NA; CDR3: CASSLGTKGAADTQYF; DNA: TGTGCCAGCAGCTTGGGCACGAAAGGGGCGGCGGATACGCAGTATTTT
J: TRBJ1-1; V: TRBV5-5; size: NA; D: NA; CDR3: CASSRPGSTEAFF; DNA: TGTGCCAGCAGCAGACCCGGGAGCACTGAAGCTTTCTTT
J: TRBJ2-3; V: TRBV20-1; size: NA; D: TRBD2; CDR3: CRCGRTDTQYF; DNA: TGCAGGTGCGGGAGGACAGATACGCAGTATTTT
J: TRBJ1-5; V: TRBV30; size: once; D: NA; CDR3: CAWLVGDTRCTSNQPQHF; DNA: TGTGCCTGGCTGGTGGGGGACACTCGATGCACTAGCAATCAGCCCCAGCATTTT
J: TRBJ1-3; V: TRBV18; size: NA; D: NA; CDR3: CASSPRTENSGNTIYF; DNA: TGTGCCAGCTCACCCAGGACAGAGAACTCTGGAAACACCATATATTTT
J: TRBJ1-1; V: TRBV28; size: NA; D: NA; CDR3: CATEEVGAEAFF; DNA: TGTGCCACAGAAGAGGTGGGGGCTGAAGCTTTCTTT
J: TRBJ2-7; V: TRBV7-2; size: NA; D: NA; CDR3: CASSARLGGEQYF; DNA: TGTGCCAGCAGCGCAAGACTAGGCGGGGAGCAGTACTTC
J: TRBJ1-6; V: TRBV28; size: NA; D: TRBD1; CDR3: CASRIRDRVNSPLHF; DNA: TGTGCCAGCAGAATCCGGGACAGGGTAAACTCACCCCTCCACTTT
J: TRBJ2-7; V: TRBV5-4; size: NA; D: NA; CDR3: CASSLDGSHSYEQYF; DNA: TGTGCCAGCAGCTTGGACGGATCCCACTCCTACGAGCAGTACTTC